The 5 T cell receptor beta chains listed next were all sequenced from one sample in a study of monozygotic twins with inflammatory bowel disease. TCRdb derives one entry per CDR3 protein from the 5' RACE reads, leaving out DNA. The sample's table shows 90,000 to 110,000 distinct CDR3 sequences. The sample was blood. These receptor sequences come from a human donor with ulcerative colitis or Crohn's disease, or a healthy co-twin of an affected twin (not recorded which).

J is TRBJ1-5 and V is TRBV4-1; the D gene TCRdb calls, TRBD1, cannot be checked with no DNA. This CDR3 spans 15 amino acids. Per the germline V gene, CDR1 is MGHRA and CDR2 is YSYEKL. Here the CDR3 reads CASSQGPGSNQPQHF.

This rearrangement joins TRBV18 to TRBJ1-2; TCRdb calls TRBD1, which cannot be checked without DNA. Germline CDR1 reads KGHSH; CDR2 reads LQKENI. The CDR3 is 16 residues long. The CDR3 here is CASSPLPGTSPGGYTF.

The rearrangement joins TRBV4-1 to TRBJ1-1. Looked up from germline, CDR1 is MGHRA and CDR2 is YSYEKL. This CDR3 contains 15 residues. Here the CDR3 reads CASSPDGRANTEAFF.

The gene calls are TRBV12-3 or TRBV12-4 and TRBJ2-1; TCRdb outputs TRBD1, but without DNA this stays unchecked. CDR3 length: 15 residues. The CDR3 reads CAVTGTLGSYNEQFF.

The rearrangement links TRBV9 to TRBJ2-1. Germline V gene sequence: CDR1 SGDLS, CDR2 YYNGEE. The CDR3 sequence is 13 residues long. The CDR3 protein is CASSVKGEDEQFF.